One sample yielded the 28 T cell receptor beta chains listed below, sequenced in a study of tumor-infiltrating lymphocytes in oesophageal squamous cell carcinoma. TCRdb reprocessed the PCR reads with MiXCR, giving one entry per CDR3 protein. The table includes approximately 20,000 distinct CDR3 sequences, about 41% detected once. Sequencing was performed on normal esophageal tissue next to the tumor. These receptors came from a male donor with esophageal squamous cell carcinoma.

Within the sample, this clonotype is medium-sized. V usage is TRBV7-3 and J usage is TRBJ2-5; D could derive from TRBD1 or TRBD2 (6 bases each). This CDR3 has 16 residues. Per the germline V gene, CDR1 is SGHTA and CDR2 is FQGTGA. V was clipped by 5 bases and J by 7 bases, with 23 bases between them. The CDR3 bases are TGTGCCAGCAGCCCTCTAGGGGGGAGTGCGGAGGGGACCCAGTACTTC. This encodes CASSPLGGSAEGTQYF.

This clonotype is medium-sized in the sample. The chain couples TRBV7-3 to TRBJ2-2, with 10 positions matching TRBD2. J lost 3 bases, V lost 4 bases, and 5 bases had no gene match. The CDR3 spans 16 residues. CDR1 SGHTA and CDR2 FQGTGA come from the germline V gene. This chain's CDR3 is CASSYPGTSDTGELFF. DNA of the CDR3: TGTGCCAGCAGCTACCCCGGGACTAGCGACACCGGGGAGCTGTTTTTT. The full variable domain, in which reference TRBV7-3 and TRBJ2-2 provide the parts outside the CDR3, is GAGVSQTPSNKVTEKGKYVELRCDPISGHTALYWYRQSLGQGPEFLIYFQGTGAADDSGLPNDRFFAVRPEGSVSTLKIQRTERGDSAVYLCASSYPGTSDTGELFFGEGSRLTVL.

This clonotype was counted many times. Because the CDR3's place on the DNA is in doubt, the DNA is left out and the CDR3 is given as listed by TCRdb. The V call is TRBV7-3, the J call TRBJ2-6; TRBD2 is taken as the D call from the table, unchecked against the DNA. With termini counted, the CDR3 has 15 amino acids. Germline V gives CDR1 SGHTA, CDR2 FQGTGA. CDR3 residues: CASSSTVWEGAVLRF.

The chain has TRBV7-6 and TRBJ2-1; 13 bases line up with TRBD2. The end of the DNA is better explained by TRBJ2-5, so the J call may be wrong. CDR1 is SGHVS, CDR2 FNYEAQ, per germline. The CDR3 covers 16 residues. The CDR3 region has the DNA TGTGCCAGCAGCTTAGGCGGACTAGCGGGAGCAGAGACCCAGTACTTC. Its protein product is CASSLGGLAGAETQYF.

The chain uses TRBV7-3 and TRBJ2-1; D is possibly TRBD2 (7 bases). The J call may be in error: the DNA end matches TRBJ2-5 better. Germline CDR1 is SGHTA and CDR2 is FQGTGA. The CDR3 is made up of 13 amino acids. DNA of the CDR3: TGTGCCAGCAGCCCGGGGGGCCCGGAGACCCAGTACTTC. It yields the protein CASSPGGPETQYF.

This clonotype was picked up one time. The chain has TRBV5-6 and TRBJ1-1; D gene ambiguous. Germline CDR1 SGHDT, CDR2 YYEEEE. This CDR3 is built from 13 residues. V shed 4 bases and J shed 5 bases, with 12 bases lying between them. CDR3 region: CASSQIGWTEAFF. The DNA for the CDR3 is TGTGCCAGCAGCCAAATCGGGTGGACTGAAGCTTTCTTT. Drawing the rest from reference TRBV5-6 and TRBJ1-1, the complete variable domain is DAGVTQSPTHLIKTRGQQVTLRCSPKSGHDTVSWYQQALGQGPQFIFQYYEEEERQRGNFPDRFSGHQFPNYSSELNVNALLLGDSALYLCASSQIGWTEAFFGQGTRLTVV.

V gene TRBV7-2 combines with J gene TRBJ2-5; unclear D gene. Near its end, the DNA agrees better with TRBJ2-1, so the J call may be wrong. This CDR3 contains 11 residues. The germline V gene has CDR1 SGHTA and CDR2 FQGNSA. The DNA for the CDR3 is TGTGCCAGCAGCTTAGTGAATGAGCAGTTCTTC. Translated: CASSLVNEQFF.

The J gene is TRBJ2-7, the V gene TRBV24-1; D remains unclear. The tail of the sequence fits TRBJ2-1 better, so the J call may be wrong. The CDR3 loop spans 16 amino acids. Germline CDR1 is KGHDR and CDR2 is SFDVKD. CDR3: CATSDQSPSSYNEQFF. The CDR3 DNA sequence: TGTGCCACCAGTGATCAGAGCCCTAGCTCCTACAATGAGCAGTTCTTC.

The V call is TRBV6-2 or TRBV6-3, the J call TRBJ2-2; D is possibly TRBD2 (6 bases). In germline, CDR1 is MNHEY, CDR2 SVGEGT. Deletions cut 7 bases from V and 2 bases from J, with 11 bases between. CDR3 length: 14 residues. For the CDR3, the DNA is TGTGCCAGCACCCAAGGACTAAACACCGGGGAGCTGTTTTTT. Amino acids: CASTQGLNTGELFF.

Many counts were recorded for this clonotype. The rearrangement uses TRBV7-8 and TRBJ1-5, with D unclear. The CDR3 has 15 amino acids. In germline, CDR1 is SGHVS, CDR2 FQNEAQ. The germline V and J ends were trimmed by 1 base and 6 bases, with 13 bases remaining between them. The CDR3 is CASSLGSLKGQPQHF. Written as DNA, the CDR3 is TGTGCCAGCAGCTTAGGGAGTTTAAAAGGTCAGCCCCAGCATTTT.

At least ten counts were recorded for this clonotype. J is TRBJ2-7 and V is TRBV11-3, with 9 bases that match TRBD1. Germline V gene lookup returns CDR1 SGHNT and CDR2 YENEEA. The ends lost 5 bases at V and 3 bases at J; junction bases unmatched: 8. CDR3 size: 15 residues. CDR3 amino acids: CASSPRGGQGYEQYF. The CDR3, as DNA: TGTGCCAGCAGCCCCAGGGGGGGACAGGGCTACGAGCAGTACTTC.

This rearrangement joins TRBV7-2 to TRBJ2-7; 10 nucleotides line up with TRBD2. TRBJ2-5 explains the end of the DNA better; the J call may be wrong. The CDR3 loop spans 15 amino acids. Germline V gives CDR1 SGHTA, CDR2 FQGNSA. The CDR3 spells CASSLWTSGGETQYF. CDR3 nucleotides: TGTGCCAGCAGCTTATGGACTAGCGGTGGCGAGACCCAGTACTTC.

This clonotype was seen ten or more times. The junction shows a germline mismatch at one end, possibly a read error. The chain employs TRBV5-1 and TRBJ2-1, with TRBD2 as a possible D gene (7 bases). There are 14 residues in the CDR3. CDR1 and CDR2 (germline): SGHRS, YFSETQ. CDR3: CASRLVRGGDEQFF. The CDR3 coding sequence is TGCGCCAGCAGATTGGTGAGGGGGGGGGATGAGCAGTTCTTC.

This clonotype occurred many times. This chain joins TRBV6-1 and TRBJ2-2, with 10 bases lining up with TRBD2. Germline-derived CDR1 and CDR2 are MNHNS and SASEGT. The CDR3 spans 17 residues. V gave up 6 bases and J gave up 5 bases; unmatched junction bases: 12. The CDR3 region is CASSPGLAEMVTGELFF. The CDR3 nucleotides are TGTGCCAGCAGCCCCGGACTAGCGGAAATGGTGACCGGGGAGCTGTTTTTT.

The J gene is TRBJ2-7, the V gene TRBV28; D not resolved. From germline, CDR1 is MDHEN and CDR2 SYDVKM. The V and J ends lost 9 bases and 1 base respectively, with 7 bases between them. This CDR3 spans 11 amino acids. This CDR3 reads CASSQSYEQYF. The CDR3 DNA sequence: TGTGCCAGTTCACAGTCCTACGAGCAGTACTTC.

This clonotype was observed once. The chain employs TRBV29-1 and TRBJ1-5; a weak D match, TRBD1 (5 bases). V gave up 5 bases and J gave up 9 bases, with 14 bases separating them. Germline V lookup: CDR1 SQVTM, CDR2 ANQGSEA. This CDR3 spans 12 amino acids. DNA for the CDR3: TGCAGCGTTACGCGGGGCGGTGGGCCCCAGCATTTT. Translation: CSVTRGGGPQHF. Full variable domain (missing parts from reference TRBV29-1 and TRBJ1-5): SAVISQKPSRDICQRGTSLTIQCQVDSQVTMMFWYRQQPGQSLTLIATANQGSEATYESGFVIDKFPISRPNLTFSTLTVSNMSPEDSSIYLCSVTRGGGPQHFGDGTRLSIL.

The chain has TRBV6-5 and TRBJ2-1; tentatively, D is TRBD2 (5 bases). V was pared by 0 bases and J by 9 bases, with 9 bases between. Germline V gene lookup returns CDR1 MNHEY and CDR2 SVGAGI. The CDR3 is 13 amino acids. The CDR3 sequence: CASSYSNRGEQFF. CDR3 sequence (DNA): TGTGCCAGCAGTTACTCGAACCGGGGTGAGCAGTTCTTC.

This clonotype was found a few times. The V and J genes are TRBV19 and TRBJ2-1; D is unresolved. The J call could be wrong; TRBJ2-7 is a better fit for the DNA end. The CDR3 runs to 15 residues. Per germline, CDR1 LNHDA and CDR2 SQIVND (reference sequence). The CDR3 DNA is TGTGCCAGTAGTATCGAATTCTCCCCCTCCTACGAGCAGTACTTC. It codes for CASSIEFSPSYEQYF.

The rearrangement joins TRBV7-2 to TRBJ2-7; 7 bases agree with TRBD2. CDR3 length equals 16 residues. V shed 1 base and J 1 base; nucleotides not matched to a gene: 7. The germline gives CDR1 SGHTA, CDR2 FQGNSA. CDR3 protein: CASSLGAGVRSYEQYF. Written as DNA, the CDR3 is TGTGCCAGCAGCTTAGGGGCGGGAGTTCGGTCCTACGAGCAGTACTTC.

Note on this clonotype: The conserved phenylalanine or tryptophan is not found at the CDR3 terminus, so this likely reflects a read error. It is unclear where the CDR3 begins or ends on the DNA, so no DNA is shown, and the CDR3 is as TCRdb lists it. CDR3 loop: CASSPTTT. The gene calls are TRBV7-8 and TRBJ2-4. Germline-derived CDR1 and CDR2 are SGHVS and FQNEAQ. The CDR3 is 8 residues long, ends included.

This clonotype was counted once. The chain combines TRBV12-3 or TRBV12-4 with TRBJ2-3; 12 bases fit TRBD2. The J call may be mistaken, given a closer DNA end match to TRBJ2-7. The CDR3 contains 15 residues. CDR3 nucleotide sequence: TGTGCCAGCAGCACGACTAGCGGGAGTGTCTACGAGCAGTACTTC. Amino acids: CASSTTSGSVYEQYF.

Remarks on this clonotype: This likely comes from a read error, as the CDR3 has no conserved phenylalanine or tryptophan at its end. The limits of the CDR3 on the DNA are not certain, so only TCRdb's listed CDR3 is given. The rearrangement uses TRBV7-6 and TRBJ1-1. Looked up from germline, CDR1 is SGHVS and CDR2 is FNYEAQ. With termini counted, the CDR3 has 10 amino acids. CDR3 loop: CASSLCTSVR.

V is TRBV6-1 and J is TRBJ2-5; D not certain. This CDR3 has 15 residues. With 1 base removed from V and 0 bases from J, the gap between germline ends came to 9 bases. Germline values: CDR1 MNHNS, CDR2 SASEGT. CDR3 in amino acids: CASSEELTYQETQYF. The CDR3 bases are TGTGCCAGCAGTGAAGAGTTGACATACCAAGAGACCCAGTACTTC.

This chain connects TRBV19 to TRBJ1-4; TRBD1 is a possible D gene (5 bases). V was shortened by 2 bases and J by 0 bases, with 19 bases between the two germline ends. The CDR3 contains 19 residues. Looked up from germline, CDR1 is LNHDA and CDR2 is SQIVND (reference sequence). The CDR3 region is CASSISGRVGAATNEKLFF. CDR3 coding DNA: TGTGCCAGTAGTATAAGCGGCAGGGTTGGAGCTGCAACTAATGAAAAACTGTTTTTT. The entire variable domain, with the rest obtained from reference TRBV19 and TRBJ1-4, is as follows: DGGITQSPKYLFRKEGQNVTLSCEQNLNHDAMYWYRQDPGQGLRLIYYSQIVNDFQKGDIAEGYSVSREKKESFPLTVTSAQKNPTAFYLCASSISGRVGAATNEKLFFGSGTQLSVL.

This clonotype was counted many times. This may be a read error, as it is one base from a much larger clone. The chain is built from TRBV7-2 and TRBJ2-7; D remains ambiguous. Trimming shortened V by 0 bases and J by 7 bases, and 10 bases separated the two germline ends. Germline loops: CDR1 SGHTA, CDR2 FQGNSA. This CDR3 has 13 residues. CDR3 protein: CASSLAQYNEQYF. DNA for the CDR3: TGTGCCAGCAGCTTAGCCCAATACAATGAGCAGTACTTC.

This clonotype appeared a few times. Possible read error: a much larger clone is one base away. The chain uses TRBV12-5 and TRBJ2-1; no firm D call. The CDR3 runs 13 residues. Per the germline V gene, CDR1 is LGHNT and CDR2 is FRNRAP. With 7 bases removed from V and 5 bases from J, the gap between germline ends came to 12 bases. The CDR3 loop reads CASARRTHNEQFF. The CDR3 nucleotides are TGTGCTAGTGCTCGCAGGACCCACAATGAGCAGTTCTTC.

J is TRBJ1-1 and V is TRBV24-1; 7 positions agree with TRBD1. J lost 0 bases, V lost 6 bases, and 6 bases had no gene match. This CDR3 region has 15 residues. Germline V lookup: CDR1 KGHDR, CDR2 SFDVKD. The CDR3 DNA is TGTGCCACCAGTCGCTCAGGGACAGTGAACACTGAAGCTTTCTTT. The encoded protein is CATSRSGTVNTEAFF.

A word on this clonotype: The CDR3 ends on some other residue instead of the conserved phenylalanine or tryptophan, so this is likely a read error. The DNA is left out, because the CDR3 cannot be placed on it with certainty; the CDR3 is given as TCRdb lists it. The chain employs TRBV7-8 and TRBJ2-7; the D segment call TRBD1 is taken from the table without a DNA check. A total of 17 residues make up the CDR3, ends included. From germline, CDR1 is SGHVS and CDR2 FQNEAQ. This CDR3 reads CASSLRRDNVYEQYFGS.